This TCR beta chain came from a study of cytomegalovirus exposure and HLA in healthy donors. In the PCR, 60 Vbeta and 13 Jbeta primers were used. Profiling relied on immunoSEQ multiplex PCR, and the TCRdb table lists in-frame clones only, not all of them. The sample has 150,000 to 200,000 clones; about four fifths are singletons. Donors were nominally healthy when sampled, though unrecorded immune exposures were likely. Study outcomes and limitations: Clonal expansion was found to be greater in HLA-associated TCR beta chains than in equally common others in a later analysis. Productive status was seen about 90% or about 30% of the time for most TCR beta V segments in an earlier analysis. Under in vitro conditions, a few CMV-associated chains were confirmed as specific for CMV antigens.

Germline trimming cut 0 bases from V and 11 bases from J; bases unmatched to any gene: 6. The germline CDR1 and CDR2 sequences are SGHRS and YFSETQ. The CDR3 length is 13 residues. On this clone itself: Its antigen is still unknown.

The sequence was obtained from a girl under 18 in good health and CMV-seropositive. The gene calls are TRBV5-1 and TRBJ1-2; 8 positions match TRBD1. Material: PBMCs. CDR3 bases: TGCGCCAGCAGCTTGGAACAGGGGGTGGGGTACACCTTC. Its translation is CASSLEQGVGYTF.